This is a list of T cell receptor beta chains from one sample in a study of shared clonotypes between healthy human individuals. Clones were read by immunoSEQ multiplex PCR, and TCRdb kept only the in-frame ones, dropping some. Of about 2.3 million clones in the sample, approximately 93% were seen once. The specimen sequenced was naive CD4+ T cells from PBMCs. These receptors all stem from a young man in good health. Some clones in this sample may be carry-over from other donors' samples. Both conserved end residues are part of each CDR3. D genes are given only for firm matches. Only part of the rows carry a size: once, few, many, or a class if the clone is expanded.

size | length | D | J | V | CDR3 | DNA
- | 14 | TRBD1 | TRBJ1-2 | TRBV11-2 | CASRGTGSNYGYTF | TGTGCCAGCAGGGGGACAGGGTCTAACTATGGCTACACCTTC
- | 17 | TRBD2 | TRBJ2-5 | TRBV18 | CASSLRASGLSQETQYF | TGTGCCAGCTCACTAAGGGCTAGCGGGCTATCACAAGAGACCCAGTACTTC
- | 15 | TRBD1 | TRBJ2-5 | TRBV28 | CASSIGQAIQETQYF | TGTGCCAGCAGTATCGGACAGGCGATCCAAGAGACCCAGTACTTC
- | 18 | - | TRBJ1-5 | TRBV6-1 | CASSGLRVGEIAYQPQHF | TGTGCCAGCAGTGGCTTAAGGGTAGGGGAGATCGCATACCAGCCCCAGCATTTT
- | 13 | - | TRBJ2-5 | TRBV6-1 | CASSPGPQETQYF | TGTGCCAGCAGCCCGGGCCCCCAAGAGACCCAGTACTTC
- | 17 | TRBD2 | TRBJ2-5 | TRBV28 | CASSLLSSGRAGETQYF | TGTGCCAGCAGTTTATTGTCTAGCGGGAGGGCCGGTGAGACCCAGTACTTC
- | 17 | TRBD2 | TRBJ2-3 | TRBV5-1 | CASSSKRAGGPTDTQYF | TGCGCCAGCAGCTCCAAGAGAGCGGGAGGCCCCACAGATACGCAGTATTTT
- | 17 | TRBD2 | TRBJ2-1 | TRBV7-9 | CASSLARLAERGNEQFF | TGTGCCAGCAGCTTAGCGCGACTAGCCGAGAGAGGGAATGAGCAGTTCTTC
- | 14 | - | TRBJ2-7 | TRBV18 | CASSPGHSSYEQYF | TGTGCCAGCTCACCGGGGCATAGCTCCTACGAGCAGTACTTC
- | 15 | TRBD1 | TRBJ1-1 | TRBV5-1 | CASSPGTGENTEAFF | TGCGCCAGCAGCCCCGGGACAGGGGAGAACACTGAAGCTTTCTTT
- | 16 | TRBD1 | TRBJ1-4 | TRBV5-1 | CASSLTGGTTNEKLFF | TGCGCCAGCAGCTTGACAGGGGGAACAACTAATGAAAAACTGTTTTTT
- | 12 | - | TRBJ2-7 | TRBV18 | CASSPSIYEQYF | TGTGCCAGCTCACCATCTATCTACGAGCAGTACTTC
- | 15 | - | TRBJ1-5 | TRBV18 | CASSTGRGVNQPQHF | TGTGCCAGCTCAACAGGGAGGGGAGTCAATCAGCCCCAGCATTTT
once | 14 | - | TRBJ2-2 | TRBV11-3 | CASSHGPNTGELFF | TGTGCCAGCAGCCACGGGCCGAACACCGGGGAGCTGTTTTTT
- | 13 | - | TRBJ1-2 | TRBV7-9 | CASSLALLGGYTF | TGTGCCAGCAGCTTAGCCCTCTTGGGCGGCTACACCTTC
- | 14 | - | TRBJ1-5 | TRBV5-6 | CASSFRGSNQPQHF | TGTGCCAGCAGCTTCCGGGGGAGCAATCAGCCCCAGCATTTT
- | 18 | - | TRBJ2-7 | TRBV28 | CASSSPTLQRADSYEQYF | TGTGCCAGCAGTTCCCCGACCCTCCAGCGGGCAGACTCCTACGAGCAGTACTTC
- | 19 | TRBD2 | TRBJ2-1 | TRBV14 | CASSLSLGTSGRFNNEQFF | TGTGCCAGCAGCCTAAGTCTTGGGACTAGCGGGAGATTCAACAATGAGCAGTTCTTC
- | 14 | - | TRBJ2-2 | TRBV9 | CASSRGPNTGELFF | TGTGCCAGCAGCCGCGGACCGAACACCGGGGAGCTGTTTTTT
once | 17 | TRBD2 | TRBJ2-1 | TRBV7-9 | CASSPRAAGGSYNEQFF | TGTGCCAGCAGCCCGAGGGCTGCGGGAGGCTCCTACAATGAGCAGTTCTTC
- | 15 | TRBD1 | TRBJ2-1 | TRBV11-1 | CASSPDRQFYNEQFF | TGTGCCAGCAGCCCGGACAGGCAATTCTACAATGAGCAGTTCTTC
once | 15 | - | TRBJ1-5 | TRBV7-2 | CASSPNVVSNQPQHF | TGTGCCAGCAGCCCCAACGTTGTATCCAATCAGCCCCAGCATTTT
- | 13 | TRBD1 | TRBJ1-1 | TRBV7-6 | CASSLGQGTEAFF | TGTGCCAGCAGCTTGGGACAGGGGACTGAAGCTTTCTTT
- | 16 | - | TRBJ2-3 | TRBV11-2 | CASSPRRVGGTDTQYF | TGTGCCAGCAGCCCACGAAGGGTTGGGGGCACAGATACGCAGTATTTT
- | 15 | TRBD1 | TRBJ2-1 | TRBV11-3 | CASSAGQGSHNEQFF | TGTGCCAGCAGCGCAGGACAGGGTTCCCACAATGAGCAGTTCTTC
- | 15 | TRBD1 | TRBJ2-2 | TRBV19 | CASSRQGMNTGELFF | TGTGCCAGTAGCCGACAGGGTATGAACACCGGGGAGCTGTTTTTT
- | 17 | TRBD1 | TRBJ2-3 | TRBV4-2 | CASSQDGTGGITDTQYF | TGTGCCAGCAGCCAAGATGGGACAGGGGGAATCACAGATACGCAGTATTTT
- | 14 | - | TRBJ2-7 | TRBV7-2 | CASSQPAPSVEQYF | TGTGCCAGCAGCCAACCGGCACCCTCTGTCGAGCAGTACTTC
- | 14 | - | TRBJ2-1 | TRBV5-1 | CASTVWEMDNEQFF | TGCGCCAGCACGGTGTGGGAAATGGACAATGAGCAGTTCTTC
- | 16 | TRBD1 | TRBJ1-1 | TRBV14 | CASSQLLGRGGTEAFF | TGTGCCAGCAGCCAACTCCTAGGCAGGGGGGGCACTGAAGCTTTCTTT
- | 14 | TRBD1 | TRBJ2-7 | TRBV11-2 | CASSLWDRVYEQYF | TGTGCCAGCAGCCTCTGGGACAGGGTGTACGAGCAGTACTTC
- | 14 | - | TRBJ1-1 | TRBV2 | CASKTGLGNTEAFF | TGTGCCAGCAAAACAGGGTTGGGGAACACTGAAGCTTTCTTT
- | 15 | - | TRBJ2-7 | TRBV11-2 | CASSRGQITSYEQYF | TGTGCCAGCAGTCGGGGGCAGATAACTTCTTACGAGCAGTACTTC
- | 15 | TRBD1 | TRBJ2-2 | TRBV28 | CASSPTGVRTGELFF | TGTGCCAGCAGTCCGACAGGGGTCCGCACCGGGGAGCTGTTTTTT
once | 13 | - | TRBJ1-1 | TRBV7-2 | CASSLRRDTEAFF | TGTGCCAGCAGCTTAAGAAGGGACACTGAAGCTTTCTTT
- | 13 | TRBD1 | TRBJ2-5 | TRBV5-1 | CASSTQGSGTQYF | TGCGCCAGCAGCACACAGGGGTCCGGGACCCAGTACTTC
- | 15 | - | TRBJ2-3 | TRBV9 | CASSVLDSRGDTQYF | TGTGCCAGCAGCGTACTGGACAGTCGAGGGGATACGCAGTATTTT
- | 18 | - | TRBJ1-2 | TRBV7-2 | CASSFKGTQGFNPYGYTF | TGTGCCAGCAGCTTTAAGGGAACCCAGGGGTTCAACCCCTATGGCTACACCTTC
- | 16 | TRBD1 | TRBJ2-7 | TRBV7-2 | CASSYAGTGLTYEQYF | TGTGCCAGCAGCTACGCCGGGACAGGATTAACCTACGAGCAGTACTTC
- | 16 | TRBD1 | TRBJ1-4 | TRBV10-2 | CASSKMVGQVNEKLFF | TGCGCCAGCAGTAAAATGGTTGGACAGGTTAATGAAAAACTGTTTTTT
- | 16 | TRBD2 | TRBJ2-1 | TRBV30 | CAWTPMAGLAGPEQFF | TGTGCCTGGACCCCCATGGCCGGACTAGCGGGACCTGAGCAGTTCTTC
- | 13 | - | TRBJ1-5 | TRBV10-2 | CASSEQNNQPQHF | TGCGCCAGCAGTGAACAGAACAATCAGCCCCAGCATTTT
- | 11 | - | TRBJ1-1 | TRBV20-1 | CSAGGAPEAFF | TGCAGTGCCGGGGGGGCCCCGGAGGCTTTCTTT
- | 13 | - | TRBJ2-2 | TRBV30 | CAWSVLNTGELFF | TGTGCCTGGAGTGTACTAAACACCGGGGAGCTGTTTTTT
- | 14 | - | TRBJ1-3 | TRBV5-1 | CASSLTSSGNTIYF | TGCGCCAGCAGCTTGACGAGCTCTGGAAACACCATATATTTT
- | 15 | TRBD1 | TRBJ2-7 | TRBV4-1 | CASSLQGVQTYEQYF | TGCGCCAGCAGCTTACAGGGGGTTCAAACCTACGAGCAGTACTTC
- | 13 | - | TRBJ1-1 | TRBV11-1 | CASSLGQNTEAFF | TGTGCCAGCAGCTTAGGGCAAAACACTGAAGCTTTCTTT
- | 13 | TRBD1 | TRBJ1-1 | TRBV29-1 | CSVNRPGGTEAFF | TGCAGCGTTAACCGTCCAGGGGGGACTGAAGCTTTCTTT
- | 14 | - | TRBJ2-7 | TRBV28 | CASSTSDGSYEQYF | TGTGCCAGCAGTACATCAGATGGCTCCTACGAGCAGTACTTC
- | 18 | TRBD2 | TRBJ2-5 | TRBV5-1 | CASSLGIAGGAGQETQYF | TGCGCCAGCAGCTTGGGTATAGCGGGAGGTGCGGGCCAAGAGACCCAGTACTTC
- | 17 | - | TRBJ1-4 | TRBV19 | CASSRPADPTTNEKLFF | TGTGCCAGTAGTAGACCGGCTGACCCAACAACTAATGAAAAACTGTTTTTT
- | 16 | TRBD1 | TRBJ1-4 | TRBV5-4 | CASSLGRDSRDEKLFF | TGTGCCAGCAGCTTGGGACGGGACAGTAGGGATGAAAAACTGTTTTTT
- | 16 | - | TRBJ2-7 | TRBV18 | CASSPFSLDSSYEQYF | TGTGCCAGCTCACCGTTTTCTCTGGACAGCTCCTACGAGCAGTACTTC
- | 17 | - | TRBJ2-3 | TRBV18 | CASSPPKAREGPDTQYF | TGTGCCAGCTCACCACCGAAGGCCAGAGAAGGCCCAGATACGCAGTATTTT